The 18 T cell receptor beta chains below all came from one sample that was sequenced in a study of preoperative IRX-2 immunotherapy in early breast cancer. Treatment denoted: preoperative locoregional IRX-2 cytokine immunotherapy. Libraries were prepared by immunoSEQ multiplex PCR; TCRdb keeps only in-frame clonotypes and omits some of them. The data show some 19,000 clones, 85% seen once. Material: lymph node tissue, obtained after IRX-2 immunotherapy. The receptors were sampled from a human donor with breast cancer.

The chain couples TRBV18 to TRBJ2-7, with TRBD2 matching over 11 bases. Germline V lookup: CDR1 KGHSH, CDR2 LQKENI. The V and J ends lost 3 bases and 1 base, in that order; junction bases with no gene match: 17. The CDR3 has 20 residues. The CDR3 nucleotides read TGTGCCAGCTCACCCCTGACAGCGACTAGCGGGGTGGCTACTTCCTACGAGCAGTACTTC. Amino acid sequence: CASSPLTATSGVATSYEQYF.

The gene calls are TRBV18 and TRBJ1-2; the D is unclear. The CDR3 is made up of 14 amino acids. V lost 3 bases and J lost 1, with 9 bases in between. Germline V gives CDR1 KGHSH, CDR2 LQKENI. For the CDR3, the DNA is TGTGCCAGCTCACCGGCGGCTCTTAACTATGGCTACACCTTC. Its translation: CASSPAALNYGYTF.

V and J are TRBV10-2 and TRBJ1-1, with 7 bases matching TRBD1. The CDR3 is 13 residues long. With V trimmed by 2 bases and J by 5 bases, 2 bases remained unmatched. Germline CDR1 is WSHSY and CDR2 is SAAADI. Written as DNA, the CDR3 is TGCGCCAGCAGTGAGACGGGACAGACTGAAGCTTTCTTT. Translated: CASSETGQTEAFF.

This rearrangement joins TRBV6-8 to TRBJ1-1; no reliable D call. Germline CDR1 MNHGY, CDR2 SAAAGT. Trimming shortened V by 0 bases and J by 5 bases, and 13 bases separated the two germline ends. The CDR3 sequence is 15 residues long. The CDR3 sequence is CASSYSIKARTEAFF. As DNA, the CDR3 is TGTGCCAGCAGTTACTCGATTAAAGCTAGGACTGAAGCTTTCTTT.

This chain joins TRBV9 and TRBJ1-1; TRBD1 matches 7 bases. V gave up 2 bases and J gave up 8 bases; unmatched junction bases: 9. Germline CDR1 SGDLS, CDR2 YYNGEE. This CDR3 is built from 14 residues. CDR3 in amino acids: CASSVSTGAGEAFF. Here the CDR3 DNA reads TGTGCCAGCAGCGTCTCTACAGGGGCTGGGGAAGCTTTCTTT.

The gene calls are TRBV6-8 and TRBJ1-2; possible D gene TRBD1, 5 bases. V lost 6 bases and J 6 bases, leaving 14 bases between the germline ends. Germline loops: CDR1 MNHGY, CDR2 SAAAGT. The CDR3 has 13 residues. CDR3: CASSLTFRDGYTF. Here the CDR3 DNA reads TGTGCCAGCAGCTTAACATTCAGGGATGGCTACACCTTC.

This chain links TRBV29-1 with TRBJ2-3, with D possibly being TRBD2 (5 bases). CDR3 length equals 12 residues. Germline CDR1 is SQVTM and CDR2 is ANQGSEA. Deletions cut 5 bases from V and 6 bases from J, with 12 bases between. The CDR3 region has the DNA TGCAGCGTTAGGACTCCCGGGGATACGCAGTATTTT. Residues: CSVRTPGDTQYF.

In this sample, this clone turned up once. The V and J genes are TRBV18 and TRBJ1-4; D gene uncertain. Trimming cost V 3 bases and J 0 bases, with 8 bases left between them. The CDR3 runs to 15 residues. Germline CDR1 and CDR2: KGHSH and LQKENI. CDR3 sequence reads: CASSPRTPTNEKLFF. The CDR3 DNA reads TGTGCCAGCTCACCTCGAACTCCAACTAATGAAAAACTGTTTTTT.

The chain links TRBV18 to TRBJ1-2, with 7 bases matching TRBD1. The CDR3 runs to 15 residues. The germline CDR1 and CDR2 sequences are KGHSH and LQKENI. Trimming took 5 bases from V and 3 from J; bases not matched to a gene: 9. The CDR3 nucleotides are TGTGCCAGCTCAGGGGGACAGCTTCTTGACTATGGCTACACCTTC. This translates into CASSGGQLLDYGYTF.

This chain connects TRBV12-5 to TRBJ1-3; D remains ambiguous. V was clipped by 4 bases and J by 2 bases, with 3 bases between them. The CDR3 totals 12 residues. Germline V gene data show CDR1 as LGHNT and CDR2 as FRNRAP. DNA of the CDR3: TGTGCTAGTGGTTCACCTGGAAACACCATATATTTT. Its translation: CASGSPGNTIYF.

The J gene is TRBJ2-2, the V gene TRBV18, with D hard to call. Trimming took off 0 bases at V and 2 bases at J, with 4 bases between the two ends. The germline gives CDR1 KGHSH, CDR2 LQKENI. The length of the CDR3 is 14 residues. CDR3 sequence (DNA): TGTGCCAGCTCACCACCGGACAACACCGGGGAGCTGTTTTTT. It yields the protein CASSPPDNTGELFF.

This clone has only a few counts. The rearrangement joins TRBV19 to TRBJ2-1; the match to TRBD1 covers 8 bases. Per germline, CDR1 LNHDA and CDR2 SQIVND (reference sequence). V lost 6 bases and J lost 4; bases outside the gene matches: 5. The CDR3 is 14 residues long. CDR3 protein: CASRAGQGYNEQFF. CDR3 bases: TGTGCCAGTAGGGCCGGACAGGGATACAATGAGCAGTTCTTC.

As DNA, the CDR3 is TGCGCCAGCAGCGGAGACCAGGGGGCGGGTCTATATGGCTACACCTTC. It encodes CASSGDQGAGLYGYTF. The chain links TRBV5-1 to TRBJ1-2, with 8 positions matching TRBD1. Germline V gene lookup returns CDR1 SGHRS and CDR2 YFSETQ. V lost 4 bases and J lost 5; bases outside the gene matches: 13. This CDR3 has 16 residues.

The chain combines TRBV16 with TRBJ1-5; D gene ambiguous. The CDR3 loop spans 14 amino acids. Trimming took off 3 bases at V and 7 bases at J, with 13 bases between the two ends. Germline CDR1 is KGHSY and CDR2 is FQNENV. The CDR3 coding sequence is TGTGCCAGCAGCCACGGAGGACGCGGACAGCCCCAGCATTTT. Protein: CASSHGGRGQPQHF.

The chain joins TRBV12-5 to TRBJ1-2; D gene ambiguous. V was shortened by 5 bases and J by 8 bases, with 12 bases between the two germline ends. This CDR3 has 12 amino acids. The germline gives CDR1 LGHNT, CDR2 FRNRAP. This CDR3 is CASGLLPGGYTF. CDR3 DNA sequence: TGTGCTAGTGGTCTACTGCCCGGCGGCTACACCTTC.

In nucleotides, the CDR3 is TGCGCCAGCAGTACAGAGATCTCTGGAAACACCATATATTTT. Translation gives CASSTEISGNTIYF. This rearrangement joins TRBV5-1 to TRBJ1-3; D call uncertain. Trimming removed 5 bases from V and 0 bases from J, with 9 bases in between. The germline gives CDR1 SGHRS, CDR2 YFSETQ. The CDR3 runs to 14 residues.

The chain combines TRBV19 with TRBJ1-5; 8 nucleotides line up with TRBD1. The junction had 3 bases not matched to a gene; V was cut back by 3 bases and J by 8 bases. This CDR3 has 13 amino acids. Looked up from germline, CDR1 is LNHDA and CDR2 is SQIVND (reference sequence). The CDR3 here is CASSIDRGKPQHF. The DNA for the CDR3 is TGTGCCAGTAGTATTGACAGGGGAAAGCCCCAGCATTTT.

The CDR3 reads CSVTPVWGNTIYF. The CDR3 DNA sequence: TGCAGCGTCACCCCCGTCTGGGGAAACACCATATATTTT. The rearrangement uses TRBV29-1 and TRBJ1-3, with D unresolved. Germline values: CDR1 SQVTM, CDR2 ANQGSEA. The CDR3 sequence is 13 residues long. V lost 6 bases to trimming and J lost 4 bases, with 13 bases between them.